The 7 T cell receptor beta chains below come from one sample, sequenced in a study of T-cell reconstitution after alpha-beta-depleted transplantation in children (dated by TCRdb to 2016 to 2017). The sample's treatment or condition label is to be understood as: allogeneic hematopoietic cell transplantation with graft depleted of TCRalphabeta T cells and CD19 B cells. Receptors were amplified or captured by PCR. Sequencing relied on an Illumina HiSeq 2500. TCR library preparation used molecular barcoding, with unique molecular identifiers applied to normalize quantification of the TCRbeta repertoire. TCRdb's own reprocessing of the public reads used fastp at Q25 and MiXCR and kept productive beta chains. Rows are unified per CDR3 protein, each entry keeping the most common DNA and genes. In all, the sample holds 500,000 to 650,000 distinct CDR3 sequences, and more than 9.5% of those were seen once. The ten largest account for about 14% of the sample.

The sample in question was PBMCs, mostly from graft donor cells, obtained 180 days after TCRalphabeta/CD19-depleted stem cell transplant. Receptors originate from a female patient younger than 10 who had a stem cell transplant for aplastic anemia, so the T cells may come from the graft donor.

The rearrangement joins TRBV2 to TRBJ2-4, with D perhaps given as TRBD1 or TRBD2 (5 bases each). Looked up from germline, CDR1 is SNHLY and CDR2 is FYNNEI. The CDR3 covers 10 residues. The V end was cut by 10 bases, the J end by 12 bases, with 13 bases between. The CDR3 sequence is CAIGARSQYF. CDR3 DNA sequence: TGTGCCATCGGGGCTCGCAGTCAGTACTTC.

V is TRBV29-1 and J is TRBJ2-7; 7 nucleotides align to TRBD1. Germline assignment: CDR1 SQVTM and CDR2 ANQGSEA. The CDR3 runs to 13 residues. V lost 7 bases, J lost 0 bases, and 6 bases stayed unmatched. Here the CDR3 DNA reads TGCAGCGGGACAGGCCCCGACTCCTACGAGCAGTACTTC. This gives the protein CSGTGPDSYEQYF.

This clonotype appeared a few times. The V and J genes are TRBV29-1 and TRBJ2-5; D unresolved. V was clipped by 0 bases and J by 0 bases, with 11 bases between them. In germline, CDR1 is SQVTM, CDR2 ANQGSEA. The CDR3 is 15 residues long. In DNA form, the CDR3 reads TGCAGCGTTGAAGATCTCAGATTGTACCAAGAGACCCAGTACTTC. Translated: CSVEDLRLYQETQYF.

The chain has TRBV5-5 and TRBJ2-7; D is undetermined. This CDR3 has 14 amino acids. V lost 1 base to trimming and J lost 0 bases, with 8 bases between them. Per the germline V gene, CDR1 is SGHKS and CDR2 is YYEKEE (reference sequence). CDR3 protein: CASSLKYGSYEQYV. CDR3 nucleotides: TGTGCCAGCAGCTTGAAGTACGGCTCCTACGAGCAGTACGTC.

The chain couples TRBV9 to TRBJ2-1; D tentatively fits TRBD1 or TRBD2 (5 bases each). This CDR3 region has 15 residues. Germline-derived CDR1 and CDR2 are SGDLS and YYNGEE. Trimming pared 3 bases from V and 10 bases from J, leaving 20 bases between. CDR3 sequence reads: CASSADGAPGIEQFF. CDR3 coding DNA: TGTGCCAGCAGCGCGGACGGGGCGCCGGGGATAGAGCAGTTCTTC.

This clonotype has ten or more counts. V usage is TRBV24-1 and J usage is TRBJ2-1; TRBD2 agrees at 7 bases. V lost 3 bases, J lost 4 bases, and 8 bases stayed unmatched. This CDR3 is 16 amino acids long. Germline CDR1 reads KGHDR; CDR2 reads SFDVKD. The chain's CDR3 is CATSDPVAGTYNEQFF. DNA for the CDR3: TGTGCCACCAGTGATCCGGTAGCGGGCACTTACAATGAGCAGTTCTTC.

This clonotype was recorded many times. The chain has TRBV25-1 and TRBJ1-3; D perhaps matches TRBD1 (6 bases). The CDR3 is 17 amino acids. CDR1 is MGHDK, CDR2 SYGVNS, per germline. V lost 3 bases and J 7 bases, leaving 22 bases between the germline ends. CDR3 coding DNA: TGTGCCAGCAGTGACCGTACCGGGACACGGCTGCGGAACACCATATATTTT. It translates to CASSDRTGTRLRNTIYF.